Below are 11 T cell receptor beta chains sequenced from a single sample in a study of control samples from healthy donors and cancer patients. Sequencing was performed with immunoSEQ multiplex PCR; in TCRdb, only in-frame clones are kept and a portion is missing. Here the sample spans 200,000 to 250,000 clones, 85% to 95% being singletons. Sequencing used blood. The receptors shown here come from a man aged 45-60 years in good health.

The chain links TRBV9 to TRBJ2-2, with 15 bases aligning to TRBD2. The CDR3 extends over 17 amino acids. Looked up from germline, CDR1 is SGDLS and CDR2 is YYNGEE. V lost 0 bases to trimming and J lost 7 bases; unmatched junction nucleotides: 4. The DNA of the CDR3 is TGTGCCAGCAGCGTAGCCCTGGGACTAGCGGGGGGCGGGGAGCTGTTTTTT. This translates into CASSVALGLAGGGELFF.

The chain has TRBV11-2 and TRBJ1-1, with unresolved D. Germline CDR1 and CDR2: SGHAT and FQNNGV. The germline V and J ends were trimmed by 5 bases and 8 bases, with 15 bases remaining between them. The CDR3 is 13 amino acids. The CDR3 is CASSPLDRAEAFF. In DNA, the CDR3 is TGTGCCAGCAGCCCCCTGGATAGGGCAGAAGCTTTCTTT.

The genes are TRBV19 and TRBJ1-2, with 7 bases matching TRBD1. With V trimmed by 6 bases and J by 2 bases, 6 bases remained unmatched. Germline V gives CDR1 LNHDA, CDR2 SQIVND (reference sequence). This CDR3 is built from 14 residues. CDR3 residues: CASSDQTGNYGYTF. The CDR3, as DNA: TGTGCCAGTAGCGACCAGACAGGGAACTATGGCTACACCTTC. The full variable domain, completed using reference TRBV19 and TRBJ1-2, is DGGITQSPKYLFRKEGQNVTLSCEQNLNHDAMYWYRQDPGQGLRLIYYSQIVNDFQKGDIAEGYSVSREKKESFPLTVTSAQKNPTAFYLCASSDQTGNYGYTFGSGTRLTVV.

This clone was detected once. The chain joins TRBV10-3 to TRBJ1-4, with 9 bases lining up with TRBD1. J gave up 3 bases and V 3 bases, and 5 bases lay outside the gene matches. Per the germline V gene, CDR1 is ENHRY and CDR2 is SYGVKD. The CDR3 has 16 residues. In DNA form, the CDR3 reads TGTGCCATCAGTGAACCACAGGGGGCGTCTAATGAAAAACTGTTTTTT. This codes for CAISEPQGASNEKLFF.

The chain recombines TRBV18 with TRBJ1-2, with TRBD1 matching 7 bases. The CDR3 has 18 residues. After removal of 1 base from V and 4 bases from J, the junction contained 15 bases not matched to a gene. The germline V gene has CDR1 KGHSH and CDR2 LQKENI. CDR3 sequence: CASSPQGGGRGYGYGYTF. The CDR3 nucleotides read TGTGCCAGCTCACCACAAGGAGGGGGCCGAGGTTACGGCTATGGCTACACCTTC.

To note about this clone: A junction boundary mismatches the germline segment, possibly from a read error. This chain joins TRBV10-3 and TRBJ1-2; D unclear. Looked up from germline, CDR1 is ENHRY and CDR2 is SYGVKD. The CDR3 sequence is 14 residues long. The CDR3 loop reads CAISEWSGSRAVSF. The CDR3 DNA reads TGTGCCATCAGTGAGTGGTCCGGCAGCCGAGCTGTCTCCTTC.

About this clone itself: Within the sample, other DNA sequences also encode this same CDR3. This sequence joins TRBV5-1 and TRBJ1-4; 8 nucleotides align to TRBD1. V trimming: 2 bases; J trimming: 8 bases; junction bases outside the gene matches: 5. The CDR3 has 14 residues. Germline V gene lookup returns CDR1 SGHRS and CDR2 YFSETQ. In nucleotides, the CDR3 is TGCGCCAGCAGCTTAGGACAGGGATACGAAAAACTGTTTTTT. Translating it yields CASSLGQGYEKLFF.

This clone was counted between two and nine times. Other nucleotide sequences in the sample specify the same CDR3. The rearrangement uses TRBV5-1 and TRBJ1-6; D remains ambiguous. Trimming pared 2 bases from V and 0 bases from J, leaving 6 bases between. The CDR3 is 15 amino acids. Looked up from germline, CDR1 is SGHRS and CDR2 is YFSETQ. The CDR3 region has the DNA TGCGCCAGCAGCTTAGAAAGCTCCTATAATTCACCCCTCCACTTT. This sequence encodes CASSLESSYNSPLHF. The whole variable domain, remainder taken from reference TRBV5-1 and TRBJ1-6, is KAGVTQTPRYLIKTRGQQVTLSCSPISGHRSVSWYQQTPGQGLQFLFEYFSETQRNKGNFPGRFSGRQFSNSRSEMNVSTLELGDSALYLCASSLESSYNSPLHFGNGTRLTVT.

This chain connects TRBV7-2 to TRBJ2-3; D might be TRBD1 or TRBD2, each matching 5 bases. The V and J ends lost 4 bases and 1 base respectively, with 15 bases between them. CDR3 size: 16 residues. Germline V CDR1 and CDR2: SGHTA, FQGNSA. CDR3 sequence: CASSSGPRAGTDTQYF. CDR3 DNA: TGTGCCAGCAGCTCGGGGCCCCGGGCGGGCACAGATACGCAGTATTTT.

Concerning this clone itself: The junction and the germline gene differ at one end; a read error may be behind it. This chain uses TRBV7-7 with TRBJ1-5; D remains ambiguous. The CDR3 totals 16 residues. Germline V gene lookup returns CDR1 SSHAT and CDR2 FNYEAQ (reference sequence). CDR3 coding DNA: TGTGCTAGCACCCCCAATCGGGTAGCTAGCAATCAGCCCCAGCATTTT. Translating gives CASTPNRVASNQPQHF.

The J gene is TRBJ2-2, the V gene TRBV6-4; TRBD2 is a possible D gene (7 bases). The germline gives CDR1 MRHNA, CDR2 SNTAGT. This CDR3 is 17 amino acids long. The V gene lost 1 base and the J gene lost 0 bases, with 12 bases spanning the gap. This CDR3 is CASSDWAGATNTGELFF. In DNA form, the CDR3 reads TGTGCCAGCAGTGACTGGGCGGGGGCCACGAACACCGGGGAGCTGTTTTTT.